This T cell receptor (beta chain) was captured in a study of OX40 agonist ivuxolimab in advanced cancers. Across the whole study: Those enrolled were approximately 83% male, with a mean age of 60 years and ages from roughly 20 to 85. Study-level points and caveats: Partial responders treated at 0.1-3.0 mg/kg exhibited clonal expansion among the lowest measured. The study observed clonal expansion of CD4+ and CD8+ blood T cells by week 6 at 0.1 to 3.0 mg/kg. The authors did not determine the antigen specificity of the expanded peripheral T cells.

In germline, CDR1 is SEHNR, CDR2 FQNEAQ (reference sequence). Trimming took 4 bases from V and 12 from J; bases not matched to a gene: 8. The length of the CDR3 is 13 residues. Repertoires were generated with immunoSEQ multiplex PCR, while TCRdb's copy carries only in-frame clones and drops some. The table lists approximately 70,000 clones, 70% to 90% of them singletons. Notes on this clone: Antigen: not known.

The source of this sequence is an adult with an advanced solid tumor such as melanoma, head and neck, liver or kidney cancer. The chain uses TRBV7-9 and TRBJ2-1, with TRBD1 matching 8 bases. The material was CD4+ or CD8+ T cells sorted from blood, obtained in a trial of the OX40 agonist ivuxolimab. The CDR3 reads CASSSQGASGQFF. The CDR3 coding sequence is TGTGCCAGCAGCTCCCAGGGGGCGAGTGGGCAGTTCTTC.